The 28 T cell receptor beta chains in this list originate from one sample, sequenced in a study of T cells in women clearing cervical HPV infection. Assay used: immunoSEQ multiplex PCR; TCRdb lists only in-frame clones, some missing. The listing contains about 37,000 clones. Sequenced: blood buffy coat. These receptors came from a woman aged 18-70 years with a cervical HPV16 infection that either progressed to CIN3+ or cleared (not recorded which).

Comment on this clone: Coverage ceases 3 residues before the CDR3 finishes, and the germline J gene fills in the end. The rearrangement links TRBV5-6 to TRBJ1-1; a possible D gene is TRBD1 (5 bases). This CDR3 has 15 amino acids. Germline values: CDR1 SGHDT, CDR2 YYEEEE. Trimming left V 0 bases short and J 5 bases short, with 14 bases between. The CDR3: CASSLGAGSLTEAFF. CDR3 bases read: TGTGCCAGCAGCTTGGGGGCAGGGAGTCTTACTGAA. The full variable domain, its missing parts supplied by reference TRBV5-6 and TRBJ1-1, is DAGVTQSPTHLIKTRGQQVTLRCSPKSGHDTVSWYQQALGQGPQFIFQYYEEEERQRGNFPDRFSGHQFPNYSSELNVNALLLGDSALYLCASSLGAGSLTEAFFGQGTRLTVV.

As for this clone: With the read ending 3 residues before the CDR3 end, the germline J gene is used to fill in that end. V gene TRBV7-9 combines with J gene TRBJ2-3; the D is unclear. CDR1 SEHNR and CDR2 FQNEAQ come from the germline V gene (reference sequence). This CDR3 spans 15 amino acids. Partial CDR3 DNA: TGTGCCAGCAGCCCGAAGAAGCGAGTCCAAGAGGCG. Its translation: CASSPKKRVQEA. The full CDR3 reads CASSPKKRVQEAQYF.

Points on this clone: The sequence runs out 3 residues before the end of the CDR3; the remainder is reconstructed from the germline J gene. This rearrangement joins TRBV20-1 to TRBJ1-2; 7 bases are shared with TRBD1. The CDR3 totals 14 residues. The V segment lost 0 bases and the J segment 4 bases; nucleotides outside the gene matches: 5. CDR1 is DFQATT, CDR2 SNEGSKA, per germline (reference sequence). CDR3 DNA, as far as it was read: TGCAGTGCTAGAGAACTGGCAGGGGGCTATGGC. It encodes CSARELAGGYG. The CDR3 in its entirety is CSARELAGGYGYTF.

A word on this clone: The CDR3 goes on 3 residues after the read ends, and that part is filled in from the germline J gene. This sample also contains other DNA sequences that code for the same CDR3. The V and J genes are TRBV19 and TRBJ1-2, with a tentative D call TRBD1 (6 bases). V lost 5 bases and J lost 7, with 14 bases in between. The germline V gene has CDR1 LNHDA and CDR2 SQIVND (reference sequence). The CDR3 contains 13 residues. CDR3 sequence: CASSSPGVRGYTF. Partial CDR3 DNA: TGTGCCAGTAGTTCTCCAGGGGTCCGTGGC.

With regard to this clone: Its ends do not fully match the called genes, so a read error is possible. The sequence runs out 3 residues before the end of the CDR3; the remainder is reconstructed from the germline J gene. This chain uses TRBV2 with TRBJ2-1, with no clear D. The CDR3 covers 12 residues. Germline V CDR1 and CDR2: SNHLY, FYNNEI. The DNA read from the CDR3 is TGTGCCAGCGGTGACGGTTACAATGAG. Protein product: CASGDGYNE. The whole CDR3 sequence is CASGDGYNEQFF.

As for this clone: The read ends 3 residues shy of where the CDR3 ends; the end is completed using the germline J gene. This sequence joins TRBV7-2 and TRBJ2-1; tentative D call: TRBD1 (6 bases). This CDR3 has 15 residues. In germline, CDR1 is SGHTA, CDR2 FQGNSA. Trimming removed 4 bases from V and 7 bases from J, with 17 bases in between. The CDR3 loop reads CASSSRDTEVNEQFF. The sequenced part of the CDR3 DNA is TGTGCCAGCAGCTCCCGGGACACGGAGGTGAATGAG. Supplemented by reference TRBV7-2 and TRBJ2-1, the full variable domain reads GAGVSQSPSNKVTEKGKDVELRCDPISGHTALYWYRQSLGQGLEFLIYFQGNSAPDKSGLPSDRFSAERTGGSVSTLTIQRTQQEDSAVYLCASSSRDTEVNEQFFGPGTRLTVL.

Regarding this clone: The CDR3 is cut off 3 residues early in the read; its end comes from the germline J gene. J is TRBJ2-5 and V is TRBV2; 10 nucleotides align to TRBD1. The CDR3 spans 15 residues. CDR1 is SNHLY and CDR2 is FYNNEI in the germline V gene. Trimming took 5 bases from V and 2 from J; bases not matched to a gene: 5. The sequenced part of the CDR3 DNA is TGTGCCAGCAGTAGGACAGGGGGTTATCAAGAGACC. As protein: CASSRTGGYQET. The CDR3 as a whole reads CASSRTGGYQETQYF.

A word on this clone: The CDR3 end lies 3 residues beyond the end of the read and is filled in from the germline J gene. The chain couples TRBV4-2 to TRBJ2-3; TRBD1 matches at 7 bases. CDR3 length: 16 amino acids. Germline V gene lookup returns CDR1 LGHNA and CDR2 YNFKEQ. The junction had 12 bases not matched to a gene; V was cut back by 8 bases and J by 1 base. CDR3 residues: CASSSSGTERTDTQYF. The sequenced CDR3 bases are TGTGCCAGCTCTTCCTCCGGGACAGAGCGCACAGATACG.

As concerns this clone: The read ends 3 residues before the CDR3 terminus; that terminus is restored from the germline J gene. V is TRBV19 and J is TRBJ1-2; 12 bases align to TRBD1. V gave up 5 bases and J gave up 4 bases; unmatched junction bases: 17. The CDR3 is 19 amino acids. Per germline, CDR1 LNHDA and CDR2 SQIVND (reference sequence). The sequenced CDR3 bases are TGTGCCAGTAGTGCTCTTTCCGGGACAGGGGGCGCCTCGGGCTATGGC. This translates into CASSALSGTGGASGYG. The CDR3 in its entirety is CASSALSGTGGASGYGYTF.

On this clone: Sequencing ends 3 residues short of the CDR3 end; the germline J gene provides the rest. This chain joins TRBV5-1 and TRBJ1-2; TRBD1 matches 8 bases. J lost 3 bases, V lost 4 bases, and 8 bases had no gene match. The CDR3 length is 15 residues. Per germline, CDR1 SGHRS and CDR2 YFSETQ. CDR3 in amino acids: CASSAQGARDYGYTF. Partial CDR3 DNA: TGCGCCAGCAGCGCCCAGGGGGCGCGTGACTATGGC.

In regard to this clone: Read data end 3 residues before the CDR3 end; the end is taken from the germline J gene. The V gene is TRBV6-2 or TRBV6-3, the J gene TRBJ1-5; 8 nucleotides line up with TRBD1. CDR3 length: 17 amino acids. Germline V CDR1 and CDR2: MNHEY, SVGEGT. Trimming took 6 bases from V and 7 from J; bases not matched to a gene: 17. The CDR3 DNA, read in part, is TGTGCCAGCAGGCTCAGATCCGGACAGGGACATGGACAGCCC. Translated: CASRLRSGQGHGQP. The entire CDR3 is CASRLRSGQGHGQPQHF.

As to this clone: The read ends 3 residues before the CDR3 terminus; that terminus is restored from the germline J gene. This chain connects TRBV18 to TRBJ2-3, with 11 bases aligning to TRBD2. Germline V gene data show CDR1 as KGHSH and CDR2 as LQKENI. The CDR3 is made up of 19 amino acids. The DNA read from the CDR3 is TGTGCCAGCTCACCAAGAATCACTAGCGGGAGAGGAGGACAAGAGACG. As protein: CASSPRITSGRGGQET. The full CDR3 protein is CASSPRITSGRGGQETQYF.

Comments on this clone: The read comes to an end 3 residues before the CDR3 does, leaving the germline J gene to fill in the end. The rearrangement joins TRBV7-6 to TRBJ2-7; D possibly corresponds to TRBD1 (7 bases). V lost 1 base, J lost 0 bases, and 16 bases lay in between. The CDR3 runs to 17 residues. Germline V gene data show CDR1 as SGHVS and CDR2 as FNYEAQ. The DNA read from the CDR3 is TGTGCCAGCAGCTTAGGTGTGGGGCAGGGGGGCTCCTACGAG. It translates to CASSLGVGQGGSYE. The entire CDR3 protein reads CASSLGVGQGGSYEQYF. The entire variable domain, with the rest obtained from reference TRBV7-6 and TRBJ2-7, is as follows: GAGVSQSPRYKVTKRGQDVALRCDPISGHVSLYWYRQALGQGPEFLTYFNYEAQQDKSGLPNDRFSAERPEGSISTLTIQRTEQRDSAMYRCASSLGVGQGGSYEQYFGPGTRLTVT.

Points on this clone: Sequencing ends 3 residues short of the CDR3 end; the germline J gene provides the rest. This rearrangement joins TRBV20-1 to TRBJ2-5; 7 bases match TRBD2. V was pared by 6 bases and J by 3 bases, with 1 base of the junction left unmatched. Germline lookup yields CDR1 DFQATT and CDR2 SNEGSKA (reference sequence). This CDR3 is 11 amino acids long. The CDR3 here is CSAGGEETQYF. CDR3 DNA, as far as it was read: TGCAGTGCGGGGGGGGAAGAGACC.

Concerning this clone: The read ends 3 residues shy of where the CDR3 ends; the end is completed using the germline J gene. The chain has TRBV5-1 and TRBJ1-6; 10 bases match TRBD1. The CDR3 is 16 residues long. The germline V gene has CDR1 SGHRS and CDR2 YFSETQ. The CDR3 bases that were read are TGCGCCAGCAGCTTGGGAACGGGACAGGGGACAACTCCC. Protein sequence: CASSLGTGQGTTP. The CDR3 in full is CASSLGTGQGTTPLHF.

Points on this clone: The read ends 3 residues shy of where the CDR3 ends; the end is completed using the germline J gene. V gene TRBV18 combines with J gene TRBJ2-1; TRBD2 agrees at 12 bases. V trimming: 3 bases; J trimming: 0 bases; junction bases outside the gene matches: 12. From germline, CDR1 is KGHSH and CDR2 LQKENI. This CDR3 region has 20 residues. Here the CDR3 reads CASSPIWTSGVDSSYNEQFF. The CDR3 bases that were read are TGTGCCAGCTCACCGATATGGACTAGCGGGGTGGATAGCTCCTACAATGAG. Full variable domain (remainder filled in from reference TRBV18 and TRBJ2-1): NAGVMQNPRHLVRRRGQEARLRCSPMKGHSHVYWYRQLPEEGLKFMVYLQKENIIDESGMPKERFSAEFPKEGPSILRIQQVVRGDSAAYFCASSPIWTSGVDSSYNEQFFGPGTRLTVL.

A word on this clone: The read ends 3 residues early relative to the CDR3; the germline J gene fills the gap. The rearrangement uses TRBV18 and TRBJ2-6, with 7 bases identical to TRBD2. The J segment lost 1 base and the V segment lost 6 bases, leaving 12 bases of the junction unmatched. The CDR3 extends over 18 amino acids. Germline assignment: CDR1 KGHSH and CDR2 LQKENI. CDR3 bases read: TGTGCCAGCTCTCCTCGGGTAGCGGGTAAATCTGGGGCCAACGTC. This sequence encodes CASSPRVAGKSGANV. The entire CDR3 is CASSPRVAGKSGANVLTF.

The part of the CDR3 DNA that was read is TGCAGTGCTAGAGATTACCTGGGACTGGTCAACAATGAG. Translation gives CSARDYLGLVNNE. The entire CDR3 reads CSARDYLGLVNNEQFF. The chain combines TRBV20-1 with TRBJ2-1; a weak D match, TRBD2 (6 bases). The read terminates 3 residues ahead of where the CDR3 ends, so the germline J gene completes it. Germline V lookup: CDR1 DFQATT, CDR2 SNEGSKA (reference sequence). This CDR3 is built from 16 residues. V was shortened by 0 bases and J by 5 bases, with 17 bases between the two germline ends.

Worth noting for this clone: The CDR3 is cut off 3 residues early in the read; its end comes from the germline J gene. The chain uses TRBV5-1 and TRBJ2-6; TRBD2 agrees at 9 bases. With V trimmed by 2 bases and J by 1 base, 7 bases remained unmatched. Germline V gives CDR1 SGHRS, CDR2 YFSETQ. The length of the CDR3 is 18 residues. CDR3 sequence reads: CASSFFSGGLSGANVLTF. The sequenced CDR3 bases are TGCGCCAGCAGCTTTTTTAGCGGGGGCTTGTCTGGGGCCAACGTC.

With regard to this clone: Read data end 3 residues before the CDR3 end; the end is taken from the germline J gene. The rearrangement links TRBV19 to TRBJ2-7; 7 bases are shared with TRBD1. Germline loops: CDR1 LNHDA, CDR2 SQIVND (reference sequence). The CDR3 runs 13 residues. The V segment lost 4 bases and the J segment 4 bases; nucleotides outside the gene matches: 4. The CDR3 spells CASSKQGEYEQYF. The sequenced CDR3 bases are TGTGCCAGTAGTAAGCAGGGGGAATACGAG.

With respect to this clone: The missing CDR3 end, 3 residues past where the read stops, is filled in from the germline J gene. The J gene is TRBJ1-1, the V gene TRBV7-3; no definite D call. V was pared by 4 bases and J by 5 bases, with 11 bases between. The germline V gene has CDR1 SGHTA and CDR2 FQGTGA. The CDR3 length is 13 residues. CDR3 residues: CASSSGSMTEAFF. CDR3 DNA (partial): TGTGCCAGCAGCTCCGGGTCGATGACTGAA.

About this clone: The read ends 3 residues early relative to the CDR3; the germline J gene fills the gap. This chain connects TRBV20-1 to TRBJ1-5, with 9 bases that match TRBD1. J lost 5 bases, V lost 3 bases, and 2 bases had no gene match. The length of the CDR3 is 13 residues. The germline V gene has CDR1 DFQATT and CDR2 SNEGSKA (reference sequence). The chain's CDR3 is CSASRTGDQPQHF. CDR3 bases read: TGCAGTGCTAGCCGGACAGGGGATCAGCCC.

On this clone itself: From the germline J gene comes the end of the CDR3, since the read stops 3 residues before it. The chain is built from TRBV9 and TRBJ2-3, with 12 bases aligning to TRBD2. The CDR3 is 16 residues long. The J segment lost 1 base and the V segment lost 6 bases, leaving 6 bases of the junction unmatched. The germline CDR1 and CDR2 sequences are SGDLS and YYNGEE. The CDR3 region is CASNSRLAGGTDTQYF. CDR3 DNA (partial): TGTGCCAGCAACTCCCGACTAGCGGGGGGCACAGATACG.

In the case of this clone: The observed sequence ends 3 residues before the CDR3 terminus, with the missing tail filled in from the germline J gene. The chain combines TRBV7-2 with TRBJ2-7, with D perhaps TRBD1 (7 bases). CDR3 length equals 15 residues. Germline CDR1 SGHTA, CDR2 FQGNSA. Trimming shortened V by 1 base and J by 5 bases, and 15 bases separated the two germline ends. The covered CDR3 bases are TGTGCCAGCAGCTTAGGGATGGCAGGGGGGAACGAG. This encodes CASSLGMAGGNE. The CDR3 in full is CASSLGMAGGNEQYF.

Details on this clone: The sequenced fragment ends 3 residues before the CDR3 boundary, so the rest is inferred from the germline J gene. J is TRBJ1-6 and V is TRBV7-2; a weak D match, TRBD1 (6 bases). The V and J ends lost 1 base and 8 bases respectively, with 12 bases between them. CDR1 is SGHTA and CDR2 is FQGNSA in the germline V gene. CDR3 size: 15 residues. The CDR3 bases that were read are TGTGCCAGCAGCTTAGTGTCAGGGGTTGATTCACCC. Encoded protein: CASSLVSGVDSP. The complete CDR3 reads CASSLVSGVDSPLHF.

In the case of this clone: The read terminates 3 residues ahead of where the CDR3 ends, so the germline J gene completes it. The rearrangement uses TRBV20-1 and TRBJ2-3, with 8 positions matching TRBD2. Germline loops: CDR1 DFQATT, CDR2 SNEGSKA (reference sequence). The ends lost 3 bases at V and 1 base at J; junction bases unmatched: 15. The CDR3 sequence is 18 residues long. CDR3 DNA (partial): TGCAGTGCTAGTGCTAGCGGGTCGGGCCGACGGGGCACAGATACG. Residues: CSASASGSGRRGTDT. The full CDR3 sequence reads CSASASGSGRRGTDTQYF.

CDR3: CASSPLQTRIQETQYF. The CDR3 DNA, read in part, is TGTGCCAGCTCACCTCTCCAGACAAGAATCCAAGAGACC. This rearrangement joins TRBV18 to TRBJ2-5, with D unresolved. The observed sequence ends 3 residues before the CDR3 terminus, with the missing tail filled in from the germline J gene. Trimming left V 3 bases short and J 1 base short, with 15 bases between. The CDR3 is 16 amino acids. CDR1 is KGHSH and CDR2 is LQKENI in the germline V gene.

About this clone itself: The read stops 3 residues short of the end of the CDR3; the missing end is completed from the germline J gene. The gene calls are TRBV18 and TRBJ2-3; 11 bases line up with TRBD2. This CDR3 comprises 16 residues. CDR1 and CDR2 from the germline V gene are KGHSH and LQKENI. This CDR3 reads CASSPSPSGRTPTQYF. The DNA read from the CDR3 is TGTGCCAGCTCACCCTCTCCTAGCGGGAGGACCCCGACG. Variable domain in full (rest from reference TRBV18 and TRBJ2-3): NAGVMQNPRHLVRRRGQEARLRCSPMKGHSHVYWYRQLPEEGLKFMVYLQKENIIDESGMPKERFSAEFPKEGPSILRIQQVVRGDSAAYFCASSPSPSGRTPTQYFGPGTRLTVL.